Detailed here is one T cell receptor (beta chain). The sample is drawn from a study of OX40 agonist ivuxolimab in advanced cancers. About the research overall: Patients received ivuxolimab, an intravenous treatment, every 2 weeks at 0.01 to 10 mg/kg.

This CDR3 contains 14 residues. Per germline, CDR1 MNHEY and CDR2 SVGAGI. V was shortened by 6 bases and J by 4 bases, with 15 bases between the two germline ends. This table comes from immunoSEQ multiplex PCR, and its TCRdb copy is limited to in-frame clones, with some not included. The sample lists roughly 80,000 clones, more than 80% occurring once. The TCR sequence derives from an adult with an advanced solid tumor such as melanoma, head and neck, liver or kidney cancer. Here the sequenced sample was CD4+ or CD8+ T cells sorted from blood, taken in a trial of the OX40 agonist ivuxolimab. The chain links TRBV6-5 to TRBJ1-2, with a weak D call TRBD1 (6 bases). CDR3 coding DNA: TGTGCCAGCAGGAAAACAGGGAACCTCTATGGCTACACCTTC. Translation gives CASRKTGNLYGYTF.